The clone carrying this T cell receptor beta chain is medium-sized within its sample. Its antigen remains unknown. Trimming took 6 bases from V and 1 from J; bases not matched to a gene: 2. In germline, CDR1 is WNHNN, CDR2 SYGVQD (reference sequence). The CDR3 spans 13 residues. The sample comes from a study of vaccination and CD4 T cells after COVID-19. Study as a whole: Every culture used as a control got a CEFX pool, an HIV-1 Nef pool, or no peptide. Study-wide results and caveats: Going from 21 to 38, median SARS-CoV-2-reactive clonotypes did not rise significantly.

The Oncomine TCR Beta short-read assay sequenced DNA from cultured CD4+ T cells. Genomic DNA from cultured CD4+ T cells was extracted. MiXCR, applied by TCRdb to the PCR reads, yields one record per CDR3 protein. The top ten hold 15% to 19% of the sample, which has approximately 11,000 distinct CDR3 sequences, 30% to 35% seen once. Noted treatment: approximately 11-day PBMC culture with coronavirus spike peptide pools or control peptides (ViraFEST assay). Source: CD4+ T cells from blood, cultured in vitro, taken after SARS-CoV-2 vaccination. The J gene is TRBJ1-1, the V gene TRBV10-1, with 7 bases fitting TRBD1. This receptor was obtained from a human donor who had recovered from COVID-19. The CDR3 DNA follows: TGCGCCAGCAGGGGGACAGAGAACACTGAAGCTTTCTTT. It yields the protein CASRGTENTEAFF.